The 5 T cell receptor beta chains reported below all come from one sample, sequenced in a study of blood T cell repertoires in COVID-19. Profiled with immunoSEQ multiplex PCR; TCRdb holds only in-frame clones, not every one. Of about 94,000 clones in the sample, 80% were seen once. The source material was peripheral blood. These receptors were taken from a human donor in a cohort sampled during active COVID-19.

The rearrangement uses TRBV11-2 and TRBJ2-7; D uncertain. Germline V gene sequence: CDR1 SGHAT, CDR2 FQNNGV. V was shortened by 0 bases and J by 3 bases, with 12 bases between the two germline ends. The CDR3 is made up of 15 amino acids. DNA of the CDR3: TGTGCCAGCAGCTTAGAGGGCGTTGCCCTCTACGAGCAGTACTTC. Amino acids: CASSLEGVALYEQYF.

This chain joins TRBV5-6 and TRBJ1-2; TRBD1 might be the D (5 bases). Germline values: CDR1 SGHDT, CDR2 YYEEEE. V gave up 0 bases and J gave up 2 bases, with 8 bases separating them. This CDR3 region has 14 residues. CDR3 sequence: CASSLAGANYGYTF. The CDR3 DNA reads TGTGCCAGCAGCTTGGCTGGGGCCAACTATGGCTACACCTTC.

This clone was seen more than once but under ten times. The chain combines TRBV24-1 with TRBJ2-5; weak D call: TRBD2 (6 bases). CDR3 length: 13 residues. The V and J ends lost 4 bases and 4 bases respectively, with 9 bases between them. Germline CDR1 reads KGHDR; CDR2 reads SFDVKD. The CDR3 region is CATSEGGIETQYF. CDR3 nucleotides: TGTGCCACCAGTGAGGGGGGAATAGAGACCCAGTACTTC.

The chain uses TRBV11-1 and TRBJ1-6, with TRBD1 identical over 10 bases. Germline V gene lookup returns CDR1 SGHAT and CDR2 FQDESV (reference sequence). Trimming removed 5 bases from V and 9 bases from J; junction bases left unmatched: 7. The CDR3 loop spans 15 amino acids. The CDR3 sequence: CASSVTGTGVSPLHF. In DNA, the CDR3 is TGTGCCAGCAGCGTAACCGGGACAGGGGTTTCACCCCTCCACTTT.

CDR3 sequence reads: CASSLGLETDTQYF. The DNA of the CDR3 is TGTGCCAGTAGCCTGGGACTAGAAACAGATACGCAGTATTTT. The J gene is TRBJ2-3, the V gene TRBV19; 8 bases line up with TRBD2. The junction had 5 bases not matched to a gene; V was cut back by 6 bases and J by 3 bases. Germline CDR1 is LNHDA and CDR2 is SQIVND (reference sequence). The CDR3 spans 14 residues.